A single TCR beta chain is shown here with its context. As yet, its antigen is unknown. These data come from a study of tumor-infiltrating lymphocytes in localized non-small cell lung cancer. About the research overall: Resected tumor was paired with non-adjacent uninvolved lung from the same patient.

Trimming removed 3 bases from V and 7 bases from J; junction bases left unmatched: 9. There are 14 residues in the CDR3. Germline V lookup: CDR1 SEHNR, CDR2 FQNEAQ (reference sequence). TCRdb's copy holds only in-frame clones and misses some; the assay was immunoSEQ multiplex PCR. There are approximately 3,000 clones in the sample; approximately 52% occur only once, and more than 9% lies in the top ten. Study-level points and caveats: TCR sequencing covered a subset of patients with enough tissue.

The specimen was uninvolved lung tissue not adjacent to the tumor. This TCR was recovered from a human donor with non-small cell lung cancer. The rearrangement joins TRBV7-9 to TRBJ2-7; 7 nucleotides align to TRBD2. The CDR3 here is CASSLGTTPGEQYF. The DNA for the CDR3 is TGTGCCAGCAGCTTGGGGACTACCCCGGGAGAGCAGTACTTC. Full variable domain (outside the CDR3, taken from reference TRBV7-9 and TRBJ2-7): DTGVSQNPRHKITKRGQNVTFRCDPISEHNRLYWYRQTLGQGPEFLTYFQNEAQLEKSRLLSDRFSAERPKGSFSTLEIQRTEQGDSAMYLCASSLGTTPGEQYFGPGTRLTVT.